A single sample is the source of the 32 T cell receptor beta chains below, sequenced in a study of T-cell reconstitution after alpha-beta-depleted transplantation in children. TCRbeta library preparation incorporated unique molecular identifiers. TCRdb re-analysed the PCR reads in MiXCR, keeping a single row per CDR3 protein. This sample has 80,000 to 100,000 distinct CDR3 sequences; less than 25% occur once, and the top ten carry 20% to 25%. This specimen was PBMCs, taken before TCRalphabeta/CD19-depleted stem cell transplant. These receptors all come from a boy aged 2 to 9 with acute lymphoblastic leukemia, due to receive a stem cell transplant.

A few counts support this clonotype. The rearrangement uses TRBV7-2 and TRBJ2-1; 11 bases fit TRBD2. The germline gives CDR1 SGHTA, CDR2 FQGNSA. The V segment lost 2 bases and the J segment 7 bases; nucleotides outside the gene matches: 10. CDR3 length equals 17 residues. CDR3 sequence (DNA): TGTGCCAGCAGCTTACCAAGACTAGCGGGAACGCAAAATGAGCAGTTCTTC. Encoded protein: CASSLPRLAGTQNEQFF.

The CDR3 protein is CASSLSGGLIQETQYF. The CDR3 coding sequence is TGTGCCAGCAGTTTAAGCGGAGGCCTCATCCAAGAGACCCAGTACTTC. The chain combines TRBV28 with TRBJ2-5, with D perhaps matching TRBD2 (5 bases). Germline values: CDR1 MDHEN, CDR2 SYDVKM. Between the trimmed V and J ends, which lost 2 bases and 1 base, there was a span of 14 bases. The CDR3 is 16 residues long.

This clonotype was observed a handful of times. This chain's CDR3 is CASSPKTDGYTF. The CDR3 coding sequence is TGTGCCAGCAGCCCGAAGACAGATGGCTACACCTTC. V and J are TRBV7-2 and TRBJ1-2; TRBD1 is a possible D gene (5 bases). This CDR3 comprises 12 residues. The V end was cut by 5 bases, the J end by 6 bases, with 10 bases between. Germline CDR1 reads SGHTA; CDR2 reads FQGNSA.

A note on this clonotype: One base away lies a much larger clone, so this may be a sequencing read error. The chain's CDR3 is CASSFIGELFF. The CDR3 nucleotides are TGTGCCAGCAGTTTTATCGGGGAGCTGTTTTTT. The chain joins TRBV12-3 or TRBV12-4 to TRBJ2-2; no firm D call. The CDR3 loop spans 11 amino acids. V dropped 3 bases and J dropped 7 bases, with 3 bases sitting between them.

The chain combines TRBV28 with TRBJ2-5; D assignment may be TRBD1 or TRBD2 (5 bases each). Trimming pared 4 bases from V and 5 bases from J, leaving 17 bases between. The CDR3 totals 15 residues. The germline V gene encodes CDR1 MDHEN and CDR2 SYDVKM. The CDR3: CASSYRAGRGETQYF. CDR3 bases: TGTGCCAGCAGTTATCGGGCAGGGCGAGGGGAGACCCAGTACTTC. Based on the CDR3 plus reference TRBV28 and TRBJ2-5, the full variable domain is DVKVTQSSRYLVKRTGEKVFLECVQDMDHENMFWYRQDPGLGLRLIYFSYDVKMKEKGDIPEGYSVSREKKERFSLILESASTNQTSMYLCASSYRAGRGETQYFGPGTRLLVL.

A few counts support this clonotype. The CDR3, as DNA: TGTGCCAGCAGACCCGCCCCCCAAGAGACCCAGTACTTC. It translates to CASRPAPQETQYF. V is TRBV3-1 and J is TRBJ2-5; D is unclear. Trimming pared 6 bases from V and 1 base from J, leaving 9 bases between. In germline, CDR1 is LGHDT, CDR2 YNNKEL (reference sequence). The CDR3 runs 13 residues.

The V and J genes are TRBV7-9 and TRBJ2-2; a possible D gene is TRBD2 (6 bases). With 5 bases removed from V and 6 bases from J, the gap between germline ends came to 22 bases. Germline V gives CDR1 SEHNR, CDR2 FQNEAQ (reference sequence). This CDR3 has 17 residues. The CDR3 sequence is CASSRGAGGAGSGELFF. DNA of the CDR3: TGTGCCAGCAGCCGGGGAGCCGGAGGGGCCGGGTCCGGGGAGCTGTTTTTT.

The rearrangement links TRBV10-3 to TRBJ1-5, with D possibly TRBD1 on 5 matching bases. The CDR3 sequence is 13 residues long. CDR1 is ENHRY and CDR2 is SYGVKD in the germline V gene. V was trimmed by 5 bases and J by 5 bases, leaving 10 bases between them. CDR3 protein: CAISQGADQPQHF. The CDR3 DNA is TGTGCCATCAGTCAGGGTGCAGATCAGCCCCAGCATTTT.

The chain carries TRBV7-6 and TRBJ2-2; 7 nucleotides match TRBD2. Per germline, CDR1 SGHVS and CDR2 FNYEAQ. The trim removed 5 bases at V and 3 bases at J, leaving 24 bases unmatched. The CDR3 length is 21 residues. The CDR3: CASSPSTSRGLAETYTGELFF. CDR3 DNA: TGTGCCAGCAGCCCCAGCACCTCACGTGGGCTAGCGGAGACATACACCGGGGAGCTGTTTTTT.

This chain connects TRBV20-1 to TRBJ1-1; D call uncertain. Trimming left V 2 bases short and J 1 base short, with 11 bases between. The CDR3 extends over 14 amino acids. Germline CDR1 reads DFQATT; CDR2 reads SNEGSKA (reference sequence). The CDR3 sequence is CSARSFTRNTEAFF. As DNA, the CDR3 is TGCAGTGCTAGATCGTTCACCCGGAACACTGAAGCTTTCTTT.

Many counts were recorded for this clonotype. CDR3 amino acids: CASSPGAGVAHEQYF. The CDR3 DNA reads TGTGCCAGCAGTCCTGGGGCGGGAGTGGCCCACGAGCAGTACTTC. The chain combines TRBV5-6 with TRBJ2-7; 7 positions agree with TRBD2. Per germline, CDR1 SGHDT and CDR2 YYEEEE. The CDR3 length is 15 residues. Trimming took 5 bases from V and 5 from J; bases not matched to a gene: 13.

This clonotype was recorded a few times. The V and J genes are TRBV2 and TRBJ2-4, with D hard to call. Germline CDR1 is SNHLY and CDR2 is FYNNEI. Trimming took off 0 bases at V and 4 bases at J, with 7 bases between the two ends. CDR3 size: 14 residues. Here the CDR3 DNA reads TGTGCCAGCAGTGAAGCGACTCATAAAAACATTCAGTACTTC. This encodes CASSEATHKNIQYF.

V is TRBV7-2 and J is TRBJ2-7; D is uncertain. Germline-derived CDR1 and CDR2 are SGHTA and FQGNSA. The CDR3 contains 12 residues. Trimming took 3 bases from V and 4 from J, leaving 7 bases between them. The CDR3 protein is CASSLTQYEQYF. CDR3 coding DNA: TGTGCCAGCAGCTTGACCCAGTACGAGCAGTACTTC. The full variable domain, completed using reference TRBV7-2 and TRBJ2-7, is GAGVSQSPSNKVTEKGKDVELRCDPISGHTALYWYRQSLGQGLEFLIYFQGNSAPDKSGLPSDRFSAERTGGSVSTLTIQRTQQEDSAVYLCASSLTQYEQYFGPGTRLTVT.

As to this clonotype: At one end, the junction sequence differs from germline, possibly due to a read error. V usage is TRBV5-7 and J usage is TRBJ2-2, with 7 bases lining up with TRBD2. TRBV5-7 is an ORF for which the function is uncertain. The CDR3 is 13 residues long. CDR3 loop: CAISPGIRGELSF. The CDR3 region has the DNA TGTGCCATCAGCCCAGGAATCCGGGGGGAGCTGTCTTTT.

The chain employs TRBV6-2 or TRBV6-3 and TRBJ2-1; 9 bases map to TRBD2. The trim removed 6 bases at V and 3 bases at J, leaving 6 bases unmatched. Germline V lookup: CDR1 MNHEY, CDR2 SVGEGT. The CDR3 loop spans 15 amino acids. CDR3: CASRKLAGLYNEQFF. CDR3 nucleotide sequence: TGTGCCAGCAGAAAACTAGCGGGTCTCTACAATGAGCAGTTCTTC.

This clonotype was counted a few times. For the CDR3, the DNA is TGTGCCAGCAGCTCCGGGGTGGGATCGAACACCGGGGAGCTGTTTTTT. Translated: CASSSGVGSNTGELFF. The chain combines TRBV11-2 with TRBJ2-2; tentatively, D is TRBD2 (5 bases). V lost 4 bases, J lost 0 bases, and 12 bases lay in between. There are 16 residues in the CDR3. Germline V gene data show CDR1 as SGHAT and CDR2 as FQNNGV.

This clonotype has only a few counts. The chain links TRBV7-6 to TRBJ2-7, with 9 bases lining up with TRBD1. V was pared by 1 base and J by 0 bases, with 1 base of the junction left unmatched. This CDR3 has 15 amino acids. Germline V gene lookup returns CDR1 SGHVS and CDR2 FNYEAQ. CDR3 amino acids: CASSLEGQGSYEQYF. CDR3 in DNA: TGTGCCAGCAGCTTAGAGGGACAGGGCTCCTACGAGCAGTACTTC.

The J gene is TRBJ2-2, the V gene TRBV12-3 or TRBV12-4; TRBD2 aligns across 9 bases. There are 17 residues in the CDR3. V shed 6 bases, J shed 5 bases, and the junction held 13 bases outside the gene matches. The CDR3 reads CASRMTSGGAGTGELFF. The CDR3 nucleotides are TGTGCCAGCAGGATGACTAGCGGAGGGGCCGGTACCGGGGAGCTGTTTTTT.

There are many counts of this clonotype. This chain links TRBV20-1 with TRBJ2-1, with D possibly being TRBD2 (6 bases). Germline lookup yields CDR1 DFQATT and CDR2 SNEGSKA (reference sequence). Trimming pared 3 bases from V and 2 bases from J, leaving 14 bases between. The CDR3 loop spans 15 amino acids. CDR3 loop: CSARELGLPYNEQFF. The CDR3 bases are TGCAGTGCTAGGGAATTAGGACTACCCTACAATGAGCAGTTCTTC.

The chain combines TRBV18 with TRBJ1-5; unclear D gene. The V gene's germline CDR1 is KGHSH and CDR2 LQKENI. The CDR3 length is 13 residues. Trimming pared 8 bases from V and 6 bases from J, leaving 14 bases between. The CDR3 here is CASLIEKGQPQHF. As DNA, the CDR3 is TGTGCCAGCCTCATCGAGAAGGGTCAGCCCCAGCATTTT.

This chain connects TRBV12-3 or TRBV12-4 to TRBJ2-3; perhaps TRBD2 as D (6 bases). The CDR3 runs to 15 residues. V gave up 6 bases and J gave up 2 bases, with 15 bases separating them. The CDR3 reads CASSSKRAYTDTQYF. CDR3 coding DNA: TGTGCCAGCAGCTCTAAGCGGGCCTACACAGATACGCAGTATTTT.

This clonotype has more than one count but fewer than ten. V usage is TRBV6-5 and J usage is TRBJ2-5; D may be TRBD1 (6 bases). Trimming cost V 2 bases and J 0 bases, with 10 bases left between them. This CDR3 region has 15 residues. Germline V gives CDR1 MNHEY, CDR2 SVGAGI. CDR3 DNA sequence: TGTGCCAGCAGTTACGGGGACACGTACCAAGAGACCCAGTACTTC. Translation: CASSYGDTYQETQYF.

In its sample, this clonotype was seen many times. The V and J genes are TRBV7-9 and TRBJ2-5; possibly TRBD1 for D (6 bases). Germline V gene sequence: CDR1 SEHNR, CDR2 FQNEAQ (reference sequence). This CDR3 has 15 amino acids. V was clipped by 4 bases and J by 6 bases, with 18 bases between them. CDR3 DNA sequence: TGTGCCAGCAGCTCCCCAGGTGGGGGCGAGCAGACCCAGTACTTC. This sequence encodes CASSSPGGGEQTQYF.

J is TRBJ2-1 and V is TRBV20-1; 10 nucleotides agree with TRBD2. The trim removed 0 bases at V and 9 bases at J, leaving 5 bases unmatched. Germline CDR1 DFQATT, CDR2 SNEGSKA (reference sequence). This CDR3 has 14 residues. In DNA form, the CDR3 reads TGCAGTGCTAGAGACCTAGCGGGAGAGGGTGAGCAGTTCTTC. It translates to CSARDLAGEGEQFF.

This chain links TRBV12-3 or TRBV12-4 with TRBJ2-3; D is perhaps TRBD2 (5 bases). V shed 6 bases and J shed 1 base, with 20 bases lying between them. There are 17 residues in the CDR3. This chain's CDR3 is CASSASLTGVGTDTQYF. CDR3 DNA: TGTGCCAGCAGCGCTAGCCTGACTGGAGTGGGCACAGATACGCAGTATTTT.

This clonotype was seen ten or more times. The J gene is TRBJ1-5, the V gene TRBV12-5; no definite D call. From germline, CDR1 is LGHNT and CDR2 FRNRAP. This CDR3 region has 13 residues. The V end was cut by 8 bases, the J end by 0 bases, with 8 bases between. The CDR3 coding sequence is TGTGCTAGTTCAGTCTATAGCAATCAGCCCCAGCATTTT. Its translation: CASSVYSNQPQHF. The full variable domain, rest sourced from reference TRBV12-5 and TRBJ1-5, is DARVTQTPRHKVTEMGQEVTMRCQPILGHNTVFWYRQTMMQGLELLAYFRNRAPLDDSGMPKDRFSAEMPDATLATLKIQPSEPRDSAVYFCASSVYSNQPQHFGDGTRLSIL.

This clonotype came up a few times. The chain couples TRBV28 to TRBJ2-1, with TRBD1 identical over 8 bases. With 3 bases clipped from V and 4 bases from J, the junction kept 2 bases outside the gene matches. This CDR3 comprises 14 residues. Germline V gene lookup returns CDR1 MDHEN and CDR2 SYDVKM. The CDR3, as DNA: TGTGCCAGCAGTTTGGACAGGGCGTACAATGAGCAGTTCTTC. As protein: CASSLDRAYNEQFF.

This clonotype has just a few counts. V is TRBV4-3 and J is TRBJ2-2; D is possibly TRBD2 (5 bases). With 0 bases removed from V and 4 bases from J, the gap between germline ends came to 9 bases. This CDR3 has 15 amino acids. Looked up from germline, CDR1 is LGHNA and CDR2 is YSLEER. The chain's CDR3 is CASSQEGEGTGELFF. CDR3 in DNA: TGCGCCAGCAGCCAAGAAGGAGAGGGCACCGGGGAGCTGTTTTTT.

The V and J genes are TRBV28 and TRBJ2-5; TRBD1 aligns across 8 bases. J was trimmed by 1 base and V by 6 bases; bases with no gene match: 10. CDR3 length: 16 residues. CDR1 and CDR2 (germline): MDHEN, SYDVKM. As DNA, the CDR3 is TGTGCCAGCAGAATGGGGGGACAGGCCTTCCAAGAGACCCAGTACTTC. It translates to CASRMGGQAFQETQYF. The full variable domain, with the rest looked up from reference TRBV28 and TRBJ2-5, is DVKVTQSSRYLVKRTGEKVFLECVQDMDHENMFWYRQDPGLGLRLIYFSYDVKMKEKGDIPEGYSVSREKKERFSLILESASTNQTSMYLCASRMGGQAFQETQYFGPGTRLLVL.

This clonotype has a handful of counts. The chain couples TRBV12-3 or TRBV12-4 to TRBJ2-1; 9 bases map to TRBD2. The CDR3 has 14 residues. The V and J ends lost 6 bases and 6 bases, in that order; junction bases with no gene match: 6. CDR3 amino acids: CASRLSGRSNEQFF. CDR3 DNA sequence: TGTGCCAGCAGACTTAGCGGGAGAAGCAATGAGCAGTTCTTC.

The rearrangement uses TRBV7-8 and TRBJ2-3, with 7 bases aligning to TRBD1. The ends lost 7 bases at V and 0 bases at J; junction bases unmatched: 7. The CDR3 totals 15 residues. CDR1 and CDR2 (germline): SGHVS, FQNEAQ. This CDR3 reads CASNWDSSSTDTQYF. CDR3 DNA sequence: TGTGCCAGCAACTGGGACAGTTCAAGCACAGATACGCAGTATTTT.

A few counts support this clonotype. CDR3 nucleotides: TGTGCCAGCTCACCGGCGGGGCTTCTAGCCAAAAACATTCAGTACTTC. Protein: CASSPAGLLAKNIQYF. The rearrangement joins TRBV18 to TRBJ2-4; a weak D match, TRBD2 (6 bases). Germline V CDR1 and CDR2: KGHSH, LQKENI. The CDR3 has 16 amino acids. V lost 3 bases and J lost 0, with 12 bases in between. Together with reference TRBV18 and TRBJ2-4, the CDR3 gives the full variable domain: NAGVMQNPRHLVRRRGQEARLRCSPMKGHSHVYWYRQLPEEGLKFMVYLQKENIIDESGMPKERFSAEFPKEGPSILRIQQVVRGDSAAYFCASSPAGLLAKNIQYFGAGTRLSVL.